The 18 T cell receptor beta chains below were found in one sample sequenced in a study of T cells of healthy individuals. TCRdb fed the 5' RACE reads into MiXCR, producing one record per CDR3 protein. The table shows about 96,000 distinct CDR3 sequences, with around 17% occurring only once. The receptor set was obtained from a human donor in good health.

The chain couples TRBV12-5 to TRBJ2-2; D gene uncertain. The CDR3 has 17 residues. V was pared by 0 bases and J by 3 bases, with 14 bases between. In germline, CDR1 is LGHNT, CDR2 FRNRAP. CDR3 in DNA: TGTGCTAGTGGTTTGGTACGGACGGCCACAGACACCGGGGAGCTGTTTTTT. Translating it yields CASGLVRTATDTGELFF.

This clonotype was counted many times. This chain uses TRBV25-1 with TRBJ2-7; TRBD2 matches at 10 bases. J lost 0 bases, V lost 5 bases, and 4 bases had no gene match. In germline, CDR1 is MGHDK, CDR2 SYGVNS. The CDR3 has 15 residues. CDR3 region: CASSLAGALSYEQYF. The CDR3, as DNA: TGTGCCAGCAGTCTAGCGGGGGCCCTCTCCTACGAGCAGTACTTC.

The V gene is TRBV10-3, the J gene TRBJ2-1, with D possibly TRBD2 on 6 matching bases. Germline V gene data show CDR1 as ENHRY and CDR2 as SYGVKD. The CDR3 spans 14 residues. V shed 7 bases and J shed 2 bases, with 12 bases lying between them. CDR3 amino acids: CAIMQAGAYNEQFF. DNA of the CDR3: TGTGCCATCATGCAAGCGGGCGCCTACAATGAGCAGTTCTTC.

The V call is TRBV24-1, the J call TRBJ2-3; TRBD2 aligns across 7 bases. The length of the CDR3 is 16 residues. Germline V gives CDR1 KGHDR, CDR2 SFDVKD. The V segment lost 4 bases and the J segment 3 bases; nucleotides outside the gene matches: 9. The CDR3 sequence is CATSDGAGMSTDTQYF. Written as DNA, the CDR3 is TGTGCCACCAGTGACGGAGCGGGAATGTCGACAGATACGCAGTATTTT.

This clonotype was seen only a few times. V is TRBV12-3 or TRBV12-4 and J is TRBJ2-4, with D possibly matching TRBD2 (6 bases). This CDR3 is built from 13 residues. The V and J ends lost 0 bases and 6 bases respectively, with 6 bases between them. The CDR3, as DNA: TGTGCCAGCAGTTTAGCGGGACTAAACATTCAGTACTTC. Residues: CASSLAGLNIQYF.

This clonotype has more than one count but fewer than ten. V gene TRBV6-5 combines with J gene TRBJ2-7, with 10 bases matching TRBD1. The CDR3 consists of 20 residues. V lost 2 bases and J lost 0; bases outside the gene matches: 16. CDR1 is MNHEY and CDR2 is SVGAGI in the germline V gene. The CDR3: CASSYRGQGTSNTGSYEQYF. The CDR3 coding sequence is TGTGCCAGCAGTTACAGGGGACAGGGGACCTCTAATACTGGCTCCTACGAGCAGTACTTC.

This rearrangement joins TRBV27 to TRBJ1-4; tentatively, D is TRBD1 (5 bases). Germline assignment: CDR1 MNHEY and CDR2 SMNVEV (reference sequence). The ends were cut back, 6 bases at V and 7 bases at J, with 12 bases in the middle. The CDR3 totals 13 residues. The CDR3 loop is CASSTGGVEKLFF. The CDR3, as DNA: TGTGCCAGCAGCACGGGAGGGGTTGAAAAACTGTTTTTT.

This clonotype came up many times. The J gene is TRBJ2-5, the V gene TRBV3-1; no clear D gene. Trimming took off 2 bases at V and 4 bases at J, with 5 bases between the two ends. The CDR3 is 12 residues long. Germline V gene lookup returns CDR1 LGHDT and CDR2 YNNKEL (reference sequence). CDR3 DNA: TGTGCCAGCAGCCAAATACGAGAGACCCAGTACTTC. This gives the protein CASSQIRETQYF.

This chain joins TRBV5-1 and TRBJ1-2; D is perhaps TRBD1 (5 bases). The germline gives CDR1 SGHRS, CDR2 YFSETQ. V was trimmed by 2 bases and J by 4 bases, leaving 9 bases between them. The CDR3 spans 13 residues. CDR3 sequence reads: CASSFDSGYGYTF. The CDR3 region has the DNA TGCGCCAGCAGCTTCGACAGTGGCTATGGCTACACCTTC.

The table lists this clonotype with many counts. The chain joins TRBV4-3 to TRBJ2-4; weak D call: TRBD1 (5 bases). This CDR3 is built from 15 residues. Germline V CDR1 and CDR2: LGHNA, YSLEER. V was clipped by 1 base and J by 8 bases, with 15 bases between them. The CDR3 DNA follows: TGCGCCAGCAGCCAAGTAGGCAGGCTAGGGGACATTCAGTACTTC. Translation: CASSQVGRLGDIQYF.

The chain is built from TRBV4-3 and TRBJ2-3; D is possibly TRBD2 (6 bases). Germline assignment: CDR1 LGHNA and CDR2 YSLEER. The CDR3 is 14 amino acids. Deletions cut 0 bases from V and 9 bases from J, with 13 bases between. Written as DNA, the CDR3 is TGCGCCAGCAGCCAAGATCATTCAAGCGGGACGCAGTATTTT. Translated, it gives CASSQDHSSGTQYF.

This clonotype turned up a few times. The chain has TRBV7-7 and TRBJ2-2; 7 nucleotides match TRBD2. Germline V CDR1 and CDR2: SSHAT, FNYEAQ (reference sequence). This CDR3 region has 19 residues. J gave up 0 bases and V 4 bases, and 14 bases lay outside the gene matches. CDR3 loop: CASSSAPALAGSNTGELFF. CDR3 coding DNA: TGTGCCAGCAGCTCCGCTCCCGCGTTAGCGGGTTCGAACACCGGGGAGCTGTTTTTT.

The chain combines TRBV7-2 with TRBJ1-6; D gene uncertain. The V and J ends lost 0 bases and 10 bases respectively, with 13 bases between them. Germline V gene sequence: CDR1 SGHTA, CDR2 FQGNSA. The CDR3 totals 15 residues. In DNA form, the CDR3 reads TGTGCCAGCAGCTTAGCGCCTCGGACGCAGTCACCCCTCCACTTT. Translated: CASSLAPRTQSPLHF. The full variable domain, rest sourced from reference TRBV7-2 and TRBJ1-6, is GAGVSQSPSNKVTEKGKDVELRCDPISGHTALYWYRQSLGQGLEFLIYFQGNSAPDKSGLPSDRFSAERTGGSVSTLTIQRTQQEDSAVYLCASSLAPRTQSPLHFGNGTRLTVT.

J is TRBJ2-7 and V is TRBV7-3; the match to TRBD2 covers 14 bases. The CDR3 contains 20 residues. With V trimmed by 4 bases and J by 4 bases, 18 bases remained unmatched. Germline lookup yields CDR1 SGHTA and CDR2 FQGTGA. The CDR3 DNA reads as TGTGCCAGCAGCTCAAGAGGGGGAGCCAACCGGACTAGCGGGAGGTACGAGCAGTACTTC. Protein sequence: CASSSRGGANRTSGRYEQYF.

The CDR3 bases are TGCGCCAGCAGCTTGGAGCCGAACGAGCAGTACTTC. Protein sequence: CASSLEPNEQYF. The gene calls are TRBV5-1 and TRBJ2-7, with D unresolved. The V and J ends lost 0 bases and 5 bases respectively, with 6 bases between them. Germline CDR1 is SGHRS and CDR2 is YFSETQ. CDR3 length: 12 amino acids.

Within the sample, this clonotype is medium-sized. CDR3 amino acids: CASGQGDYEQYF. The CDR3 DNA reads as TGTGCCAGCGGACAGGGGGATTACGAGCAGTACTTC. This sequence joins TRBV3-1 and TRBJ2-7, with TRBD1 identical over 10 bases. CDR3 length: 12 residues. V trimming: 8 bases; J trimming: 4 bases; junction bases outside the gene matches: 2. Germline CDR1 and CDR2: LGHDT and YNNKEL (reference sequence).

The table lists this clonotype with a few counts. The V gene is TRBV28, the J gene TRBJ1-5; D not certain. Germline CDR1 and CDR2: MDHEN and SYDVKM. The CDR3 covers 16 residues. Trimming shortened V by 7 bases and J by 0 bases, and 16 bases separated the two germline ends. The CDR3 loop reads CASNSWEDFSNQPQHF. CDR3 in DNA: TGTGCCAGCAATTCGTGGGAGGACTTTAGCAATCAGCCCCAGCATTTT.

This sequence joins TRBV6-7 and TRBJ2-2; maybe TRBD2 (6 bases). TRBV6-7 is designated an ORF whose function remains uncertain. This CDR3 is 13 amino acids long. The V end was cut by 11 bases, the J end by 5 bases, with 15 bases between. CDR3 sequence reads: CAAGLGRTGELFF. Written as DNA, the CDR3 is TGTGCCGCGGGACTTGGGAGGACCGGGGAGCTGTTTTTT.